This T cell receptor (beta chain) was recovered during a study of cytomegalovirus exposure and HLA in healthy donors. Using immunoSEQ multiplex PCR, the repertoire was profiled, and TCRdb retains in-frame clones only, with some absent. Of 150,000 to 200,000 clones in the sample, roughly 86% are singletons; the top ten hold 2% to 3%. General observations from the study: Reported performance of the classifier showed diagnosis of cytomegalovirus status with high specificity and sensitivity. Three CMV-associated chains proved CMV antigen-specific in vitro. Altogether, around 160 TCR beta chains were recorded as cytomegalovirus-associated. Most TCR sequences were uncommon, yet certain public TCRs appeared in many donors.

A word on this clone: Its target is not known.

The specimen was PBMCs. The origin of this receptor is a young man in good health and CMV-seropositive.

DNA of the CDR3: TGTGCCAGCAGCCTAAGCGGCCTAGCGGGAGAGACCCAGTACTTC. It is translated as CASSLSGLAGETQYF. The gene calls are TRBV7-3 and TRBJ2-5; 8 bases are a match to TRBD2. Looked up from germline, CDR1 is SGHTA and CDR2 is FQGTGA. The CDR3 is 15 amino acids. Unmatched junction bases numbered 9, after V lost 5 bases and J lost 4 bases.